Given below is one T cell receptor beta chain in context. This specimen belongs to a study of shared clonotypes between healthy human individuals. Only in-frame clones appear in the TCRdb table, and some are missing; sequencing was by immunoSEQ multiplex PCR. The table shows under 2.5 million clones, with 80% to 95% occurring only once. Germline V gives CDR1 SQVTM, CDR2 ANQGSEA. The CDR3 length is 15 residues. V lost 2 bases and J lost 8, with 18 bases in between. The chain recombines TRBV29-1 with TRBJ2-2; either TRBD1 or TRBD2 may fit D (7 bases each). The material sequenced was naive CD4+ T cells from PBMCs. Sample subset: CD45RA+ positively selected. The receptor was derived from a man younger than 35 in good health. Some clones in this sample may be carry-over from other donors' samples. The CDR3 is CSVEPEGGGPGELFF. CDR3 DNA sequence: TGCAGCGTTGAACCAGAGGGAGGGGGCCCGGGGGAGCTGTTTTTT.